The 30 T cell receptor beta chains below come from one sample, sequenced in a study of T cells in localized non-small cell lung cancer. Measured with immunoSEQ multiplex PCR; TCRdb has only the in-frame clones, and not every one. The sample lists about 59,000 clones; 80% to 95% were seen once. The source was peripheral blood, collected before any cancer treatment. The receptors come from a man aged 40-75 years with stage I lung adenocarcinoma.

The rearrangement joins TRBV13 to TRBJ1-5, with TRBD1 as a possible D gene (5 bases). CDR1 and CDR2 from the germline V gene are PRHDT and FYEKMQ (reference sequence). The CDR3 contains 15 residues. Trimming pared 2 bases from V and 7 bases from J, leaving 15 bases between. CDR3 nucleotides: TGTGCCAGCAGCTTACCGGACCGGAGGGGACAGCCCCAGCATTTT. It codes for CASSLPDRRGQPQHF.

This clone was counted once. The chain employs TRBV5-1 and TRBJ1-1, with D possibly matching TRBD1 (5 bases). Per the germline V gene, CDR1 is SGHRS and CDR2 is YFSETQ. CDR3 size: 15 residues. V was pared by 4 bases and J by 0 bases, with 13 bases between. The CDR3 loop reads CASSPPTGLNTEAFF. DNA of the CDR3: TGCGCCAGCAGCCCCCCTACAGGATTGAACACTGAAGCTTTCTTT.

The gene calls are TRBV4-1 and TRBJ2-1; 8 bases fit TRBD2. This CDR3 spans 18 amino acids. Germline V lookup: CDR1 MGHRA, CDR2 YSYEKL. Losses at the gene ends were 1 base for V and 0 bases for J; bases not matched to a gene: 8. CDR3: CASSQGTGGFSSYNEQFF. Here the CDR3 DNA reads TGCGCCAGCAGCCAAGGGACGGGAGGGTTCAGCTCCTACAATGAGCAGTTCTTC.

The V gene is TRBV18, the J gene TRBJ1-2; 7 nucleotides line up with TRBD1. V was pared by 4 bases and J by 3 bases, with 8 bases of the junction left unmatched. Germline V lookup: CDR1 KGHSH, CDR2 LQKENI. CDR3 size: 15 residues. The CDR3, as DNA: TGTGCCAGCTCACTTCAATCAGGGGGAGACTATGGCTACACCTTC. Translated, it gives CASSLQSGGDYGYTF.

This chain uses TRBV5-1 with TRBJ1-4; 7 bases map to TRBD1. The ends lost 5 bases at V and 8 bases at J; junction bases unmatched: 9. Germline CDR1 is SGHRS and CDR2 is YFSETQ. The CDR3 is 14 residues long. The CDR3 DNA sequence: TGCGCCAGCAGACTAGGACAGGCTGGGGAAAAACTGTTTTTT. Translation: CASRLGQAGEKLFF.

This rearrangement joins TRBV5-4 to TRBJ1-1, with a tentative D call TRBD1 (5 bases). The CDR3 totals 12 residues. The ends were cut back, 2 bases at V and 4 bases at J, with 6 bases in the middle. Germline V gene sequence: CDR1 SGHNT, CDR2 YYREEE (reference sequence). Written as DNA, the CDR3 is TGTGCCAGCAGCTTCGACAGCACTGAAGCTTTCTTT. Residues: CASSFDSTEAFF.

DNA of the CDR3: TGTGCCAGCAGCTTGGTGGATCTCAACACTGAAGCTTTCTTT. Its translation: CASSLVDLNTEAFF. The chain recombines TRBV11-2 with TRBJ1-1; D uncertain. The germline V gene encodes CDR1 SGHAT and CDR2 FQNNGV. V lost 3 bases, J lost 2 bases, and 10 bases lay in between. The CDR3 spans 14 residues.

The CDR3 is CASSQEGWGGRSYEQYF. CDR3 coding DNA: TGTGCCAGCAGCCAAGAAGGATGGGGCGGTCGCTCCTACGAGCAGTACTTC. This chain connects TRBV14 to TRBJ2-7; weak D call: TRBD1 (5 bases). The CDR3 has 17 amino acids. Germline-derived CDR1 and CDR2 are SGHDN and FVKESK. The V gene lost 0 bases and the J gene lost 0 bases, with 15 bases spanning the gap.

The chain employs TRBV5-1 and TRBJ2-3, with D unclear. V was shortened by 0 bases and J by 3 bases, with 8 bases between the two germline ends. The CDR3 is 14 amino acids. Germline V gives CDR1 SGHRS, CDR2 YFSETQ. This CDR3 reads CASSLVSGTDTQYF. The CDR3 bases are TGCGCCAGCAGCTTGGTCTCTGGGACAGATACGCAGTATTTT.

The chain uses TRBV5-5 and TRBJ1-5; TRBD1 matches at 9 bases. The germline V gene encodes CDR1 SGHKS and CDR2 YYEKEE (reference sequence). The CDR3 loop spans 17 amino acids. V shed 4 bases, J shed 3 bases, and the junction held 11 bases outside the gene matches. The CDR3 protein is CASSPLAGQGFNQPQHF. CDR3 nucleotides: TGTGCCAGCAGCCCCCTCGCGGGACAGGGCTTCAATCAGCCCCAGCATTTT.

The sample holds a few counts of this clone. The gene calls are TRBV7-6 and TRBJ2-6; D is undetermined. Deletions cut 1 base from V and 0 bases from J, with 4 bases between. The CDR3 runs 15 residues. From germline, CDR1 is SGHVS and CDR2 FNYEAQ. The CDR3 loop is CASSLEVSGANVLTF. CDR3 in DNA: TGTGCCAGCAGCTTAGAGGTCTCTGGGGCCAACGTCCTGACTTTC.

The chain links TRBV11-2 to TRBJ2-3, with D unresolved. The CDR3 is made up of 13 amino acids. Germline CDR1 SGHAT, CDR2 FQNNGV. V was clipped by 0 bases and J by 1 base, with 2 bases between them. CDR3 loop: CASSLDRTDTQYF. DNA for the CDR3: TGTGCCAGCAGCTTAGATCGCACAGATACGCAGTATTTT.

This clone was recorded only once. This chain links TRBV7-9 with TRBJ2-7; TRBD2 matches 9 bases. V was clipped by 5 bases and J by 6 bases; unmatched bases: 17. The CDR3 totals 17 residues. Germline loops: CDR1 SEHNR, CDR2 FQNEAQ (reference sequence). CDR3 loop: CASSPPEGLAGAREQYF. The CDR3 bases are TGTGCCAGCAGCCCTCCCGAGGGGTTAGCGGGAGCGCGCGAGCAGTACTTC. Combining the CDR3 with reference TRBV7-9 and TRBJ2-7 gives the whole variable domain DTGVSQNPRHKITKRGQNVTFRCDPISEHNRLYWYRQTLGQGPEFLTYFQNEAQLEKSRLLSDRFSAERPKGSFSTLEIQRTEQGDSAMYLCASSPPEGLAGAREQYFGPGTRLTVT.

In DNA form, the CDR3 reads TGTGCCAGTAGTATATCCCCGGGCAGGGGGCTCACCTACGAGCAGTACTTC. It is translated as CASSISPGRGLTYEQYF. This rearrangement joins TRBV19 to TRBJ2-7; 8 nucleotides agree with TRBD1. With V trimmed by 2 bases and J by 2 bases, 11 bases remained unmatched. Germline V gene sequence: CDR1 LNHDA, CDR2 SQIVND (reference sequence). The CDR3 loop spans 17 amino acids.

V gene TRBV6-1 combines with J gene TRBJ1-5; no clear D. Trimming removed 6 bases at V and 5 bases at J, with 5 bases between. CDR1 is MNHNS and CDR2 is SASEGT in the germline V gene. CDR3 size: 11 residues. Here the CDR3 reads CASSGDQPQHF. The CDR3 DNA reads TGTGCCAGCAGCGGTGATCAGCCCCAGCATTTT.

Comment on this clone: One end of the junction is discordant with germline, which a read error may explain. The chain joins TRBV4-2 to TRBJ2-3; 7 nucleotides agree with TRBD1. Germline-derived CDR1 and CDR2 are LGHNA and YNFKEQ. The CDR3 extends over 15 amino acids. Written as DNA, the CDR3 is TGTACCAGCACCCCCGATACAGGGGCCACAGATACGCAGTATTTT. Its protein product is CTSTPDTGATDTQYF.

The gene calls are TRBV18 and TRBJ2-3, with TRBD2 as a possible D gene (6 bases). V lost 3 bases and J 8 bases, leaving 21 bases between the germline ends. Germline values: CDR1 KGHSH, CDR2 LQKENI. The CDR3 is made up of 16 amino acids. CDR3 nucleotide sequence: TGTGCCAGCTCACCTGCCCGGGACTCCCGGAGGGGTACGCAGTATTTT. Its translation: CASSPARDSRRGTQYF.

V and J are TRBV6-7 and TRBJ2-7, with 10 positions matching TRBD2. TRBV6-7 carries the ORF label, with uncertain function. The CDR3 length is 21 residues. Trimming took 6 bases from V and 1 from J; bases not matched to a gene: 24. Here the CDR3 reads CASSRLTSTSGESRGSYEQYF. The DNA of the CDR3 is TGTGCCAGCAGCCGCCTCACTTCAACTAGCGGGGAGAGTCGGGGATCCTACGAGCAGTACTTC.

This rearrangement joins TRBV7-8 to TRBJ2-4; D may be TRBD1 (6 bases). Trimming stripped 6 bases from V and 0 bases from J, with 9 bases between. The V gene's germline CDR1 is SGHVS and CDR2 FQNEAQ. The CDR3 covers 14 residues. The CDR3 reads CASSADRAKNIQYF. The CDR3 DNA sequence: TGTGCCAGCAGTGCGGACAGAGCCAAAAACATTCAGTACTTC.

The gene calls are TRBV2 and TRBJ2-5; the match to TRBD1 covers 10 bases. The CDR3 is made up of 13 amino acids. The V gene end was trimmed by 2 bases and the J gene end by 7 bases; junction bases not matched to a gene: 1. Germline V gene sequence: CDR1 SNHLY, CDR2 FYNNEI. As DNA, the CDR3 is TGTGCCAGCAGTGAATGGGACAGGGGGACCCAGTACTTC. Its protein product is CASSEWDRGTQYF.

The rearrangement joins TRBV7-9 to TRBJ1-1; TRBD1 matches 7 bases. With 5 bases clipped from V and 2 bases from J, the junction kept 5 bases outside the gene matches. The germline gives CDR1 SEHNR, CDR2 FQNEAQ (reference sequence). The length of the CDR3 is 14 residues. The DNA of the CDR3 is TGTGCCAGCAGCGCAGGGGGGATTAACACTGAAGCTTTCTTT. This codes for CASSAGGINTEAFF.

Notes on this clone: This sample includes further DNA sequences coding for the same CDR3. The chain uses TRBV13 and TRBJ2-2; 12 bases are shared with TRBD1. Germline CDR1 reads PRHDT; CDR2 reads FYEKMQ (reference sequence). This CDR3 has 18 amino acids. J was trimmed by 5 bases and V by 1 base; bases with no gene match: 8. The chain's CDR3 is CASSLAWGQGAVTGELFF. In DNA, the CDR3 is TGTGCCAGCAGCTTAGCCTGGGGACAGGGGGCGGTTACCGGGGAGCTGTTTTTT.

The chain links TRBV7-8 to TRBJ1-4; 8 nucleotides align to TRBD1. Unmatched junction bases numbered 10, after V lost 2 bases and J lost 8 bases. This CDR3 comprises 16 residues. Germline V gives CDR1 SGHVS, CDR2 FQNEAQ. The CDR3 loop is CASSLYLPGGNEKLFF. The CDR3 DNA is TGTGCCAGCAGCTTATACTTGCCAGGGGGCAACGAAAAACTGTTTTTT.

The V and J genes are TRBV5-1 and TRBJ2-5, with 11 positions matching TRBD1. Germline loops: CDR1 SGHRS, CDR2 YFSETQ. The ends lost 4 bases at V and 3 bases at J; junction bases unmatched: 2. This CDR3 spans 14 amino acids. The CDR3 is CASSMGQGEETQYF. As DNA, the CDR3 is TGCGCCAGCAGCATGGGACAGGGGGAAGAGACCCAGTACTTC.

This chain connects TRBV7-8 to TRBJ2-1; D unclear. Trimming removed 3 bases from V and 4 bases from J, with 16 bases in between. The germline V gene encodes CDR1 SGHVS and CDR2 FQNEAQ. There are 16 residues in the CDR3. The CDR3 sequence is CASSFTVIGIYNEQFF. In DNA, the CDR3 is TGTGCCAGCAGCTTCACGGTCATAGGGATTTACAATGAGCAGTTCTTC.

V is TRBV2 and J is TRBJ2-2, with D perhaps matching TRBD1 (5 bases). The V and J ends lost 4 bases and 5 bases respectively, with 17 bases between them. Per the germline V gene, CDR1 is SNHLY and CDR2 is FYNNEI. This CDR3 region has 16 residues. For the CDR3, the DNA is TGTGCCAGCAGTGTGGGGCAGTTGCTGGAAACCGGGGAGCTGTTTTTT. This sequence encodes CASSVGQLLETGELFF.

This chain uses TRBV18 with TRBJ2-1; D is ambiguous. Between the trimmed V and J ends, which lost 0 bases and 4 bases, there was a span of 16 bases. This CDR3 is 17 amino acids long. Germline V lookup: CDR1 KGHSH, CDR2 LQKENI. The CDR3 reads CASSPPKATGVYNEQFF. As DNA, the CDR3 is TGTGCCAGCTCACCACCTAAAGCCACGGGTGTGTACAATGAGCAGTTCTTC.

This clone came up once. The chain has TRBV6-4 and TRBJ2-2; the D gene could be TRBD1 or TRBD2 (5 bases each). Trimming took 3 bases from V and 4 from J, leaving 9 bases between them. Germline V lookup: CDR1 MRHNA, CDR2 SNTAGT. The CDR3 runs to 14 residues. CDR3 in amino acids: CASSEEGSTGELFF. DNA for the CDR3: TGTGCCAGCAGTGAAGAGGGGAGCACCGGGGAGCTGTTTTTT.

This clone came up a few times. The V gene is TRBV15, the J gene TRBJ1-5, with a possible D match to TRBD1 (5 bases). Germline V gene sequence: CDR1 LNHNV, CDR2 YYDKDF (reference sequence). The CDR3 runs to 14 residues. Between the trimmed V and J ends, which lost 0 bases and 6 bases, there was a span of 9 bases. CDR3 in amino acids: CATSRDQGFQPQHF. CDR3 bases: TGTGCCACCAGCAGAGATCAGGGTTTTCAGCCCCAGCATTTT. The variable domain in full, completed from reference TRBV15 and TRBJ1-5, reads DAMVIQNPRYQVTQFGKPVTLSCSQTLNHNVMYWYQQKSSQAPKLLFHYYDKDFNNEADTPDNFQSRRPNTSFCFLDIRSPGLGDTAMYLCATSRDQGFQPQHFGDGTRLSIL.

J is TRBJ1-1 and V is TRBV6-5; 8 nucleotides line up with TRBD1. The CDR3 spans 15 residues. Germline lookup yields CDR1 MNHEY and CDR2 SVGAGI. V was clipped by 6 bases and J by 5 bases; unmatched bases: 11. As DNA, the CDR3 is TGTGCCAGCAGGCAGCGACAGGGGAAGGGGACTGAAGCTTTCTTT. Encoded protein: CASRQRQGKGTEAFF.